The next 25 T cell receptor beta chains were all read from a single sample in a study of T cell repertoires in cytomegalovirus infection. Each CDR3 protein gets one entry after TCRdb re-called the reads with MiXCR. Of 700,000 to 900,000 distinct CDR3 sequences listed, 25% to 30% are singletons. Antigens of these TCRs are unknown. Material: cultured CD8+ T cells from PBMCs, obtained from culture after CMV antigen stimulation. These receptors were collected from a human donor in good health (CMV status not recorded). Some clones in this sample may be carry-over from other donors' samples.

The gene calls are TRBV27 and TRBJ2-1; 7 bases match TRBD1. This CDR3 is built from 15 residues. Germline-derived CDR1 and CDR2 are MNHEY and SMNVEV (reference sequence). Losses at the gene ends were 6 bases for V and 3 bases for J; bases not matched to a gene: 8. This CDR3 reads CASRLRGRVYNEQFF. CDR3 coding DNA: TGTGCCAGCAGACTAAGGGGGCGAGTCTACAATGAGCAGTTCTTC.

This chain uses TRBV27 with TRBJ2-7; 9 bases fit TRBD2. This CDR3 spans 13 amino acids. Losses at the gene ends were 8 bases for V and 2 bases for J; bases not matched to a gene: 4. Germline values: CDR1 MNHEY, CDR2 SMNVEV (reference sequence). The DNA for the CDR3 is TGTGCCAGCTCTAGCGGGGTTGCCTACGAGCAGTACTTC. As protein: CASSSGVAYEQYF.

The V call is TRBV6-6, the J call TRBJ2-7; no definite D call. CDR3 length equals 13 residues. Trimming removed 4 bases from V and 3 bases from J, with 10 bases in between. Germline values: CDR1 MNHNY, CDR2 SVGAGI (reference sequence). The CDR3 DNA reads as TGTGCCAGCAGTTTGAAAAGAGACTACGAGCAGTACGTC. Its protein is CASSLKRDYEQYV.

The sample holds many counts of this clonotype. The chain joins TRBV7-8 to TRBJ2-5; D ambiguous. Germline V gene data show CDR1 as SGHVS and CDR2 as FQNEAQ. This CDR3 is 14 amino acids long. V lost 4 bases and J 6 bases, leaving 15 bases between the germline ends. CDR3 residues: CASSSRDSLKTQYF. The CDR3 DNA reads TGTGCCAGCAGCTCCCGAGACTCTTTGAAGACCCAGTACTTC.

This clonotype was seen many times. This chain uses TRBV7-2 with TRBJ2-7; D ambiguous. The germline V and J ends were trimmed by 7 bases and 3 bases, with 13 bases remaining between them. Germline values: CDR1 SGHTA, CDR2 FQGNSA. This CDR3 region has 13 residues. The CDR3 spells CASTPDNYYEQYF. CDR3 in DNA: TGTGCCAGCACCCCCGACAACTACTACGAGCAGTACTTC. Complete variable domain (other parts from reference TRBV7-2 and TRBJ2-7): GAGVSQSPSNKVTEKGKDVELRCDPISGHTALYWYRQSLGQGLEFLIYFQGNSAPDKSGLPSDRFSAERTGGSVSTLTIQRTQQEDSAVYLCASTPDNYYEQYFGPGTRLTVT.

This chain connects TRBV20-1 to TRBJ1-1; 7 bases are a match to TRBD1. Germline V gene lookup returns CDR1 DFQATT and CDR2 SNEGSKA (reference sequence). V lost 0 bases, J lost 0 bases, and 7 bases stayed unmatched. The CDR3 is 16 amino acids. The CDR3 reads CSARDIQRGLNTEAFF. In DNA form, the CDR3 reads TGCAGTGCTAGAGATATTCAGAGGGGGCTGAACACTGAAGCTTTCTTT.

This clonotype has at least ten counts. The V and J genes are TRBV7-8 and TRBJ2-2; unclear D gene. Germline V gene lookup returns CDR1 SGHVS and CDR2 FQNEAQ. This CDR3 has 12 amino acids. V was clipped by 11 bases and J by 4 bases, with 11 bases between them. Here the CDR3 reads CASEVGTGELFF. CDR3 sequence (DNA): TGTGCCTCAGAGGTCGGCACCGGGGAGCTGTTTTTT.

The rearrangement joins TRBV19 to TRBJ2-1; D unclear. Per the germline V gene, CDR1 is LNHDA and CDR2 is SQIVND (reference sequence). V gave up 6 bases and J gave up 6 bases, with 12 bases separating them. The CDR3 is 13 amino acids. In nucleotides, the CDR3 is TGTGCCAGTAGATCCCCCGAAGGCAATGAGCAGTTCTTC. Translating it yields CASRSPEGNEQFF.

This clonotype has a count of ten or more. The chain recombines TRBV7-9 with TRBJ1-5; unclear D gene. The CDR3 contains 15 residues. The germline V gene encodes CDR1 SEHNR and CDR2 FQNEAQ (reference sequence). V was cut by 6 bases and J by 0 bases, with 12 bases left in between. The CDR3 loop is CASSFGYSSNQPQHF. CDR3 bases: TGTGCCAGCAGTTTCGGTTACTCTAGCAATCAGCCCCAGCATTTT.

The V call is TRBV7-2, the J call TRBJ2-2; TRBD1 aligns across 9 bases. V lost 7 bases and J lost 4; bases outside the gene matches: 7. The CDR3 is made up of 15 amino acids. Germline V CDR1 and CDR2: SGHTA, FQGNSA. CDR3 sequence (DNA): TGTGCCAGCAACCGACAGGGGGGGGGCACCGGGGAGCTGTTTTTT. It encodes CASNRQGGGTGELFF.

This clonotype occurred a few times. The chain couples TRBV2 to TRBJ2-7, with D possibly being TRBD1 or TRBD2 (5 bases each). The CDR3 is 14 residues long. Per germline, CDR1 SNHLY and CDR2 FYNNEI. V gave up 8 bases and J gave up 0 bases, with 14 bases separating them. The CDR3 nucleotides read TGTGCCAGCGAGATCCGGGACGCCTCCTACGAGCAGTACGTC. Protein: CASEIRDASYEQYV.

This rearrangement joins TRBV28 to TRBJ1-6, with 8 bases matching TRBD1. The CDR3 spans 15 residues. V trimming: 6 bases; J trimming: 5 bases; junction bases outside the gene matches: 6. Germline assignment: CDR1 MDHEN and CDR2 SYDVKM. CDR3 region: CASSSRDRHNSPLHF. The DNA of the CDR3 is TGTGCCAGCAGCTCCCGGGACAGGCATAATTCACCCCTCCACTTT.

This clonotype was observed at least ten times. The CDR3 nucleotides are TGTGCCAGCAGCTTATGGGGACTCCAATCTCAAGAGACCCAGTACTTC. This translates into CASSLWGLQSQETQYF. The chain recombines TRBV7-2 with TRBJ2-5; a possible D gene is TRBD2 (6 bases). Germline CDR1 and CDR2: SGHTA and FQGNSA. This CDR3 region has 16 residues. Trimming removed 2 bases at V and 2 bases at J, with 15 bases between.

This CDR3 is CASSPVGKSQFF. The CDR3 coding sequence is TGTGCCAGCTCACCAGTCGGGAAATCGCAGTTCTTC. This sequence joins TRBV18 and TRBJ2-1, with D perhaps matching TRBD2 (5 bases). The germline V gene encodes CDR1 KGHSH and CDR2 LQKENI. CDR3 size: 12 residues. With 2 bases removed from V and 12 bases from J, the gap between germline ends came to 11 bases.

V gene TRBV7-9 combines with J gene TRBJ1-4, with 9 bases aligning to TRBD1. CDR1 SEHNR and CDR2 FQNEAQ come from the germline V gene (reference sequence). Germline trimming cut 5 bases from V and 8 bases from J; bases unmatched to any gene: 9. This CDR3 is 15 amino acids long. This chain's CDR3 is CASSPPGQGGEKLFF. CDR3 in DNA: TGTGCCAGCAGCCCTCCGGGACAGGGAGGGGAAAAACTGTTTTTT.

This chain connects TRBV5-4 to TRBJ2-2; the match to TRBD1 covers 8 bases. CDR3 length: 17 amino acids. The junction had 8 bases not matched to a gene; V was cut back by 0 bases and J by 4 bases. CDR1 is SGHNT, CDR2 YYREEE, per germline (reference sequence). CDR3 residues: CASSLAWRQGFTGELFF. CDR3 bases: TGTGCCAGCAGCTTGGCCTGGAGACAGGGGTTCACCGGGGAGCTGTTTTTT. Combining the CDR3 with reference TRBV5-4 and TRBJ2-2 gives the whole variable domain ETGVTQSPTHLIKTRGQQVTLRCSSQSGHNTVSWYQQALGQGPQFIFQYYREEENGRGNFPPRFSGLQFPNYSSELNVNALELDDSALYLCASSLAWRQGFTGELFFGEGSRLTVL.

This clonotype was found once. The chain links TRBV6-6 to TRBJ2-3; TRBD2 agrees at 8 bases. The CDR3 loop spans 14 amino acids. Unmatched junction bases numbered 8, after V lost 7 bases and J lost 5 bases. The germline V gene has CDR1 MNHNY and CDR2 SVGAGI (reference sequence). The CDR3 here is CASTRTRGGDTQYF. CDR3 nucleotides: TGTGCCAGCACGAGGACCCGGGGGGGAGATACGCAGTATTTT.

In DNA, the CDR3 is TGTGCCAGCAGTAGTAACGGACAGTCAAACTACGAGCAGTACTTC. Encoded protein: CASSSNGQSNYEQYF. The V call is TRBV6-5, the J call TRBJ2-7; D is possibly TRBD1 (6 bases). Trimming removed 5 bases at V and 3 bases at J, with 17 bases between. The germline V gene has CDR1 MNHEY and CDR2 SVGAGI. The CDR3 extends over 15 amino acids.

This clonotype was counted at least ten times. The gene calls are TRBV12-3 or TRBV12-4 and TRBJ1-5, with D perhaps TRBD1 (5 bases). The CDR3 length is 15 residues. V was clipped by 2 bases and J by 6 bases, with 14 bases between them. CDR3 in DNA: TGTGCCAGCAGTTTAACGGCAGGGACGATTCAGCCCCAGCATTTT. Translating it yields CASSLTAGTIQPQHF.

The chain is built from TRBV11-2 and TRBJ2-5; D ambiguous. V was shortened by 5 bases and J by 0 bases, with 10 bases between the two germline ends. CDR1 and CDR2 (germline): SGHAT, FQNNGV. The CDR3 totals 14 residues. The CDR3 DNA reads TGTGCCAGCAGCAGGACCACAGACCAAGAGACCCAGTACTTC. Protein product: CASSRTTDQETQYF.

This clonotype was detected only a few times. The V gene is TRBV3-1, the J gene TRBJ1-1; D unclear. The CDR3 length is 13 residues. Trimming pared 4 bases from V and 6 bases from J, leaving 12 bases between. CDR1 LGHDT and CDR2 YNNKEL come from the germline V gene (reference sequence). In DNA, the CDR3 is TGTGCCAGCAGCCTGACAACAGTCTCTGAAGCTTTCTTT. It is translated as CASSLTTVSEAFF.

This chain links TRBV7-9 with TRBJ2-2; D is undetermined. Germline V CDR1 and CDR2: SEHNR, FQNEAQ (reference sequence). V lost 1 base, J lost 5 bases, and 11 bases lay in between. The CDR3 has 15 amino acids. The CDR3 DNA follows: TGTGCCAGCAGCTTAGGGGTACTCGCGACCGGGGAGCTGTTTTTT. Its translation: CASSLGVLATGELFF.

This clonotype was seen at least ten times. The chain combines TRBV7-2 with TRBJ2-5; no firm D call. Germline CDR1 SGHTA, CDR2 FQGNSA. Trimming took 5 bases from V and 5 from J, leaving 6 bases between them. CDR3 length: 11 amino acids. CDR3 sequence reads: CASSPPETQYF. In DNA form, the CDR3 reads TGTGCCAGCAGCCCCCCGGAGACCCAGTACTTC.

The rearrangement links TRBV6-2 or TRBV6-3 to TRBJ2-7; 11 bases align to TRBD1. Germline lookup yields CDR1 MNHEY and CDR2 SVGEGT. J gave up 1 base and V 0 bases, and 2 bases lay outside the gene matches. The CDR3 totals 16 residues. The CDR3 nucleotides are TGTGCCAGCAGTTACTCTCGGGACAGGGGGTCCTACGAGCAGTACGTC. Protein product: CASSYSRDRGSYEQYV.

The V and J genes are TRBV29-1 and TRBJ1-2; D is ambiguous. Between the trimmed V and J ends, which lost 7 bases and 6 bases, there was a span of 12 bases. This CDR3 has 11 residues. Germline V gene lookup returns CDR1 SQVTM and CDR2 ANQGSEA. CDR3 nucleotides: TGCAGCGCAACCCTTGGAGATGGCTACACCTTC. Translating it yields CSATLGDGYTF.